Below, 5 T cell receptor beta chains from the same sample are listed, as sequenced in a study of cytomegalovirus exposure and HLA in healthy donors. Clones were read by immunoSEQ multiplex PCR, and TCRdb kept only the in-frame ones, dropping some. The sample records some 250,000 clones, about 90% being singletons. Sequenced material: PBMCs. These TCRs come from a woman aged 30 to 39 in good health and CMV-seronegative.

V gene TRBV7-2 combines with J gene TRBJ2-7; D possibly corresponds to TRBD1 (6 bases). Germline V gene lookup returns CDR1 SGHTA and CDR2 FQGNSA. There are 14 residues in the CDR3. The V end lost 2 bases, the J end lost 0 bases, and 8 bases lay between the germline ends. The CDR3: CASSLLDSSYEQYF. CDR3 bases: TGTGCCAGCAGCTTATTGGACAGCTCCTACGAGCAGTACTTC. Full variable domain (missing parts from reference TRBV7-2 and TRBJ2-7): GAGVSQSPSNKVTEKGKDVELRCDPISGHTALYWYRQSLGQGLEFLIYFQGNSAPDKSGLPSDRFSAERTGGSVSTLTIQRTQQEDSAVYLCASSLLDSSYEQYFGPGTRLTVT.

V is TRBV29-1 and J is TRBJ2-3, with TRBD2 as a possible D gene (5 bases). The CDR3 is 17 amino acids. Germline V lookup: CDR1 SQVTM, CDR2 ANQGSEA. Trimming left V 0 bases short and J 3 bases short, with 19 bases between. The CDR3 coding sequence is TGCAGCGTTGAAGATGGCGCCGAAGGGAGAATAACAGATACGCAGTATTTT. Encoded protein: CSVEDGAEGRITDTQYF.

The CDR3 is CASSEQQETQYF. The CDR3 region has the DNA TGTGCCAGCAGTGAGCAACAAGAGACCCAGTACTTC. J is TRBJ2-5 and V is TRBV6-1; D gene unclear. V lost 3 bases and J 2 bases, leaving 4 bases between the germline ends. Germline V gene sequence: CDR1 MNHNS, CDR2 SASEGT. The CDR3 has 12 amino acids.

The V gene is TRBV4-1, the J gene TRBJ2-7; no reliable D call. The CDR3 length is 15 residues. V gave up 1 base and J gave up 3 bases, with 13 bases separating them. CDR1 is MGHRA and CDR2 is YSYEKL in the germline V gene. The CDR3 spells CASSQGTASNYEQYF. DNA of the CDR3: TGCGCCAGCAGCCAAGGGACGGCAAGTAACTACGAGCAGTACTTC.

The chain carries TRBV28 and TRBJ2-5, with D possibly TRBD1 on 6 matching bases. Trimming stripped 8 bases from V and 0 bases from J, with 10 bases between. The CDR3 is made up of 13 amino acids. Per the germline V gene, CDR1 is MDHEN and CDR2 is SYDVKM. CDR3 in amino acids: CASRTVYQETQYF. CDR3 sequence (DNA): TGTGCCAGCCGGACAGTGTACCAAGAGACCCAGTACTTC. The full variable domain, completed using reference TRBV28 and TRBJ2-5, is DVKVTQSSRYLVKRTGEKVFLECVQDMDHENMFWYRQDPGLGLRLIYFSYDVKMKEKGDIPEGYSVSREKKERFSLILESASTNQTSMYLCASRTVYQETQYFGPGTRLLVL.